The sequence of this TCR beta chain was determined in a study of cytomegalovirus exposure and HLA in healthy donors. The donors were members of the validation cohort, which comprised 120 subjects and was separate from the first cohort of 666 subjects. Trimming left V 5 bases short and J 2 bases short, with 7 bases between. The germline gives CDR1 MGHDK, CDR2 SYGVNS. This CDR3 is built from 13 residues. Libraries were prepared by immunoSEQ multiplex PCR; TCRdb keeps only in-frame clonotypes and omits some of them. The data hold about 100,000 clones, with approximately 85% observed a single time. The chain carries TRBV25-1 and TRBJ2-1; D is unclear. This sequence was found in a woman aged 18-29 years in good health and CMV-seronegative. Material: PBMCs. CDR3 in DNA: TGTGCCAGCAGTCCGTTCCCCTACAATGAGCAGTTCTTC. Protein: CASSPFPYNEQFF.